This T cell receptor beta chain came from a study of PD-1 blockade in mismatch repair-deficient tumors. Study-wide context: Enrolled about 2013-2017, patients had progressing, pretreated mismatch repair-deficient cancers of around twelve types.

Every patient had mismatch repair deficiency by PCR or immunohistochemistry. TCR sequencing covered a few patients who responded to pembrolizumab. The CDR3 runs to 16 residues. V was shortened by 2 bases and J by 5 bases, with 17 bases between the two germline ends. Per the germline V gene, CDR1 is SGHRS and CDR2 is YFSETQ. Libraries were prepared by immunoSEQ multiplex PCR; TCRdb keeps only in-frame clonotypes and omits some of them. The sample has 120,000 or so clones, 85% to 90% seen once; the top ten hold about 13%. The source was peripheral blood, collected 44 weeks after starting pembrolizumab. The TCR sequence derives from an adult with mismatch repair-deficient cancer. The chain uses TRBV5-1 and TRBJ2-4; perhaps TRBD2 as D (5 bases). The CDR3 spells CASSFRGSVSENIQYF. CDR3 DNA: TGCGCCAGCAGCTTCAGAGGGAGCGTCTCTGAAAACATTCAGTACTTC.